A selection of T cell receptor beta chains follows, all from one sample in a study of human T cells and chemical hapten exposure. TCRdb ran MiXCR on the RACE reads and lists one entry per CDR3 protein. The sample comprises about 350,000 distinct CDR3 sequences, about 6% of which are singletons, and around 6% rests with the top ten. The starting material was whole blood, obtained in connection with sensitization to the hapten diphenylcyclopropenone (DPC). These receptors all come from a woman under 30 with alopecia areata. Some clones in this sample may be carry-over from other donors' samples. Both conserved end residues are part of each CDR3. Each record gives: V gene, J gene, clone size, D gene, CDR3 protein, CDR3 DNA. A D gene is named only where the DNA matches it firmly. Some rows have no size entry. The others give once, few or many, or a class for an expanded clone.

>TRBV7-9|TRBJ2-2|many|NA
CASSLAGLGPGELFF
TGTGCCAGCAGCTTAGCGGGATTAGGCCCCGGGGAGCTGTTTTTT
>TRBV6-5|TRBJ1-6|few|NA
CASSYSWDLRTGSPLHF
TGTGCCAGCAGTTACTCGTGGGACCTTAGAACGGGCTCACCCCTCCACTTT
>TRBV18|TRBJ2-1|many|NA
CASSPGSSYNEQFF
TGTGCCAGCTCACCAGGGAGCTCCTACAATGAGCAGTTCTTC
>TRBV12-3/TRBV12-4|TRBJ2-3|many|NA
CASSYSRPGSTDTQYF
TGTGCCAGCAGTTACTCGAGACCGGGGAGCACAGATACGCAGTATTTT
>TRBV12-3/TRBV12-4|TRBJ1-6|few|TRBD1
CASSWDSGNSPLHF
TGTGCCAGCAGTTGGGACAGTGGTAATTCACCCCTCCACTTT
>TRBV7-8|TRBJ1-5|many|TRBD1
CASSLAGTGVSNQPQHF
TGTGCCAGCAGCTTAGCCGGGACAGGGGTGAGCAATCAGCCCCAGCATTTT
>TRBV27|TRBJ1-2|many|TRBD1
CASSLLQGGYGYTF
TGTGCCAGCAGTTTACTACAGGGGGGCTATGGCTACACCTTC
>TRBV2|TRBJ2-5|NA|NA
CASSGTFGTRRF
TGTGCCAGCAGTGGGACATTCGGGACCCGACGCTTC
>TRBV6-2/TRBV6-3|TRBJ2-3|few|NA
CASSLPEITQYF
TGTGCCAGCAGCTTACCGGAGATAACGCAGTATTTT
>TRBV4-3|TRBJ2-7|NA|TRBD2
CASSQDSSGGQYEQYF
TGCGCCAGCAGCCAAGATTCTAGCGGGGGGCAATACGAGCAGTACTTC
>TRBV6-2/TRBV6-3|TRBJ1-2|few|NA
CASSYWQPKNGYTF
TGTGCCAGCAGTTATTGGCAACCCAAGAATGGCTACACCTTC
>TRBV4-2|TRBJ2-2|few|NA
CASSQTLVGGELFF
TGTGCCAGCAGCCAGACCTTGGTTGGCGGGGAGCTGTTTTTT
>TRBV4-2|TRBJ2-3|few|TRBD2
CASSQDAGGTDTQYF
TGTGCCAGCAGCCAAGACGCGGGGGGCACAGATACGCAGTATTTT
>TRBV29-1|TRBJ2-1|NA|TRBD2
CSVGSGGPGNEQFF
TGCAGCGTAGGTAGCGGGGGACCGGGGAATGAGCAGTTCTTC
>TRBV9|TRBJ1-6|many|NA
CASSGRPGAGNSPLHF
TGTGCCAGCAGCGGCCGTCCAGGTGCCGGTAATTCACCCCTCCACTTT
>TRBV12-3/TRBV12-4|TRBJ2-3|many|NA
CASRVTGGADTQYF
TGTGCCAGCAGGGTCACTGGAGGGGCAGATACGCAGTATTTT
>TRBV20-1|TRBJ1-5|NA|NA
CSASSDEGPQHF
TGCAGTGCTAGTTCAGACGAAGGGCCCCAACATTTT
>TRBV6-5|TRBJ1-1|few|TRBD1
CASSYSRDRVRTEAFF
TGTGCCAGCAGTTACTCGCGGGACAGGGTGCGAACTGAAGCTTTCTTT
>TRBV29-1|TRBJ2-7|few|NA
CSVGSEDGVRQYF
TGCAGCGTTGGCTCCGAGGACGGAGTACGGCAGTACTTC
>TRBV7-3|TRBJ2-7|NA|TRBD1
CASSSGQGLKYF
TGTGCCAGCAGCTCCGGACAGGGCCTTAAGTACTTC
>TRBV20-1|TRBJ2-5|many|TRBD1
CSAPTGEETQYF
TGCAGTGCCCCGACAGGGGAAGAGACCCAGTACTTC
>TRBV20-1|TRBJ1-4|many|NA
CSARDVGGTNEKLFF
TGCAGTGCTAGAGATGTTGGGGGAACTAATGAAAAACTGTTTTTT
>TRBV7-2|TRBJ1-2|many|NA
CASGAGANYGYTF
TGTGCCAGCGGGGCGGGGGCTAACTATGGCTACACCTTC
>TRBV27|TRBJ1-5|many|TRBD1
CASSLGTGRSNQPQHF
TGTGCCAGCAGTTTGGGGACAGGGCGTTCCAATCAGCCCCAGCATTTT
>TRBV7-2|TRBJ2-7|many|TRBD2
CASSSASTGGYEQYF
TGTGCCAGCAGCTCAGCCTCCACGGGGGGCTACGAGCAGTACTTC
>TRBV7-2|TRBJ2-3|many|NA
CASSLMGLAGDTQYF
TGTGCCAGCAGCTTAATGGGGTTAGCTGGGGATACGCAGTATTTT
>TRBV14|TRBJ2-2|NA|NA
CASSQGETPPLSNTGELFF
TGTGCCAGCAGCCAAGGAGAGACTCCCCCACTATCAAACACCGGGGAGCTGTTTTTT
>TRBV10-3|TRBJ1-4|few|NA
CAISESAGTEKLFF
TGTGCCATCAGTGAGTCGGCAGGGACGGAAAAACTGTTTTTT
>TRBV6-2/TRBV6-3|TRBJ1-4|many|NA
CATYRDGKLFF
TGTGCCACCTACAGGGACGGAAAACTGTTTTTT
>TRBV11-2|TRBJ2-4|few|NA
CASSLDIWGVMGPKAKNIQYF
TGTGCCAGCAGCTTAGATATCTGGGGGGTAATGGGTCCGAAAGCCAAAAACATTCAGTACTTC
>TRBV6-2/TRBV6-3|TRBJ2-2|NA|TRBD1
CANRDRLDGELFF
TGTGCCAACCGGGACAGGCTCGACGGGGAGCTGTTTTTT
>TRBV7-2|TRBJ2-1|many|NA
CASSLGTALVGEQFF
TGTGCCAGCAGCTTAGGGACGGCCCTCGTCGGGGAGCAGTTCTTC
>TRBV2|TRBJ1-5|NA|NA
CASSAMTVPSNQPQHF
TGTGCCAGCAGTGCTATGACAGTCCCTAGCAATCAGCCCCAGCATTTT
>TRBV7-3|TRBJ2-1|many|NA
CASSPQGAGHGYNEQFF
TGTGCCAGCAGCCCTCAAGGGGCGGGGCATGGCTACAATGAGCAGTTCTTC
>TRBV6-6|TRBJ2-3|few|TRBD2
CASSYGEGTDTQYF
TGTGCCAGCAGTTATGGGGAGGGTACAGATACGCAGTATTTT
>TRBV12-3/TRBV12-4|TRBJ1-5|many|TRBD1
CASSPYRGEGSNQPQHF
TGTGCCAGCAGTCCCTACAGGGGTGAAGGTAGCAATCAGCCCCAGCATTTT
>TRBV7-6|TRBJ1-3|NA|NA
CASSGGGTFSGNTIYF
TGTGCCAGCAGCGGGGGGGGCACGTTCTCTGGAAACACCATATATTTT
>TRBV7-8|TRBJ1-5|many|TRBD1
CASSSAQGAFLGNQPQHF
TGTGCCAGCAGCTCTGCACAGGGGGCTTTTCTTGGCAATCAGCCCCAGCATTTT
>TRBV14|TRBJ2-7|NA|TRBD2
CASSVAGLASYEQYF
TGTGCCAGCAGCGTCGCGGGACTAGCGTCCTACGAGCAGTACTTC
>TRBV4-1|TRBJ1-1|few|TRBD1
CASSLRDSSNTEAFF
TGCGCCAGCAGCCTCCGGGACAGCAGTAACACTGAAGCTTTCTTT
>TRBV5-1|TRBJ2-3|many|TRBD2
CASSLEERGSPQYF
TGCGCCAGCAGCTTGGAGGAGCGGGGGTCCCCCCAGTATTTT
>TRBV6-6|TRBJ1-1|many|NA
CASSSAEYATEAFF
TGTGCCAGCAGTTCAGCGGAGTACGCTACTGAAGCTTTCTTT
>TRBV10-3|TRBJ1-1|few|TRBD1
CAISMTGSGGTEAFF
TGTGCCATCAGTATGACAGGGAGTGGAGGCACTGAAGCTTTCTTT
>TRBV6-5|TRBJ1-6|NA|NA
CASSRGISYNSPLHF
TGTGCCAGCAGCCGCGGGATATCCTATAATTCACCCCTCCACTTT
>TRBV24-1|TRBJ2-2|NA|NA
CATTSGQTYTGELFF
TGTGCCACCACCTCGGGGCAGACGTATACCGGGGAGCTGTTTTTT
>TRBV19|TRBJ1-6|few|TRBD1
CASRVDLRDRNSPLHF
TGTGCCAGTAGGGTAGATCTACGGGACAGAAATTCACCCCTCCACTTT
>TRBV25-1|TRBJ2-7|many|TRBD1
CASSESRTGDEQYF
TGTGCCAGCAGTGAATCGAGGACAGGGGACGAGCAGTACTTC
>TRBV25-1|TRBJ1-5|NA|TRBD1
CASSTAGGSQPQHF
TGTGCCAGCAGCACCGCAGGGGGCAGTCAGCCCCAGCATTTT
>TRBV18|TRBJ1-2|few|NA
CASSPPGLPGYGYTF
TGTGCCAGCTCACCTCCCGGGCTTCCGGGTTATGGCTACACCTTC
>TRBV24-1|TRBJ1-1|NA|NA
CATGGKPRGRQMNTEAFF
TGTGCCACCGGGGGGAAGCCCCGAGGTCGTCAGATGAACACTGAAGCTTTCTTT
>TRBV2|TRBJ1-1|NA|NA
CASSETAGNTEAFF
TGTGCCAGCAGTGAAACGGCAGGGAACACTGAAGCTTTCTTT